This T cell receptor beta chain was obtained from a study of shared clonotypes between healthy human individuals. The CDR3 loop spans 13 amino acids. V dropped 2 bases and J dropped 7 bases, with 15 bases sitting between them. Germline V gene data show CDR1 as GTSNPN and CDR2 as SVGIG (reference sequence). Only in-frame clones appear in the TCRdb table, and some are missing; sequencing was by immunoSEQ multiplex PCR. In the table there are about half a million clones, around 80% of which are singletons. Source material: PBMCs. The genes are TRBV30 and TRBJ2-7, with D perhaps TRBD1 (5 bases). The clonotype comes from a woman aged 40 to 55 in good health. Some clones in this sample may be carry-over from other donors' samples. CDR3 protein: CAWSPQAGWEQYF. DNA of the CDR3: TGTGCCTGGAGTCCCCAAGCAGGGTGGGAGCAGTACTTC.